One and the same sample provided the 22 T cell receptor beta chains below, sequenced in a study of response to subunit inactivated influenza vaccine. In TCRdb, the RT-PCR reads were re-called with MiXCR into one record per CDR3 protein. The table has 700,000 to 900,000 distinct CDR3 sequences, approximately 22% seen once; the top ten hold roughly 10%. The sequenced sample was PBMCs from blood, obtained about 5 days after vaccination. These receptors originate from a man aged 50 to 60 who received an inactivated influenza vaccine.

This clonotype was observed a few times. At one end the junction does not follow the germline gene, possibly because of a read error. The rearrangement uses TRBV15 and TRBJ2-2; no firm D call. The CDR3 runs to 14 residues. CDR1 LNHNV and CDR2 YYDKDF come from the germline V gene (reference sequence). As DNA, the CDR3 is TGTGCCACCAGCAGAGATCCGAAGACCGGGGAGCTGTTTTTT. It yields the protein CATSRDPKTGELFF.

The chain employs TRBV27 and TRBJ2-7; D possibly matches TRBD1 or TRBD2 (6 bases each). Germline V gene sequence: CDR1 MNHEY, CDR2 SMNVEV (reference sequence). The length of the CDR3 is 16 residues. The V end lost 4 bases, the J end lost 5 bases, and 21 bases lay between the germline ends. The CDR3 loop is CASSSLKGGWGDEQYF. The CDR3 DNA follows: TGTGCCAGCAGTTCACTTAAAGGGGGGTGGGGTGACGAGCAGTACTTC.

The V gene is TRBV25-1, the J gene TRBJ1-2, with D unresolved. Germline V CDR1 and CDR2: MGHDK, SYGVNS. CDR3 length: 11 residues. Trimming removed 0 bases from V and 6 bases from J, with 2 bases in between. The CDR3 sequence: CASSEYHGYTF. For the CDR3, the DNA is TGTGCCAGCAGTGAATATCATGGCTACACCTTC.

This clonotype was seen only a few times. CDR3 in DNA: TGCAGTCCTCGTGGGCAGGGCAATACCGGGGAGCTGTTTTTT. Encoded protein: CSPRGQGNTGELFF. J is TRBJ2-2 and V is TRBV20-1; a weak D match, TRBD1 (5 bases). The CDR3 totals 14 residues. The V and J ends lost 8 bases and 5 bases respectively, with 18 bases between them. Germline loops: CDR1 DFQATT, CDR2 SNEGSKA (reference sequence).

The chain joins TRBV2 to TRBJ2-1; possibly TRBD2 for D (5 bases). CDR3 size: 14 residues. Trimming took 1 base from V and 9 from J, leaving 13 bases between them. Germline V gives CDR1 SNHLY, CDR2 FYNNEI. The CDR3 DNA sequence: TGTGCCAGCAGTGAAGAGCGGCAGGTCGGTGAGCAGTTCTTC. Translating gives CASSEERQVGEQFF.

This clonotype was observed a few times. The chain joins TRBV28 to TRBJ2-7; D ambiguous. Trimming stripped 2 bases from V and 3 bases from J, with 8 bases between. The CDR3 is 13 residues long. Germline CDR1 MDHEN, CDR2 SYDVKM. Written as DNA, the CDR3 is TGTGCCAGCAGTTTACCAGCGAGCTACGAGCAGTACTTC. It yields the protein CASSLPASYEQYF.

The chain recombines TRBV19 with TRBJ1-5, with D uncertain. CDR3 length: 13 residues. V was cut by 0 bases and J by 7 bases, with 7 bases left in between. Germline V CDR1 and CDR2: LNHDA, SQIVND (reference sequence). This CDR3 reads CASSIDPTQPQHF. DNA for the CDR3: TGTGCCAGTAGTATAGATCCGACCCAGCCCCAGCATTTT.

This clonotype has only a few counts. The CDR3 DNA is TGCGCCAGCAGTGCTTGGAGGGACACTGAAGCTTTCTTT. Translation gives CASSAWRDTEAFF. This chain links TRBV10-2 with TRBJ1-1; D unresolved. V lost 4 bases to trimming and J lost 3 bases, with 9 bases between them. The germline CDR1 and CDR2 sequences are WSHSY and SAAADI. CDR3 length: 13 residues.

This clonotype turned up a few times. The chain uses TRBV7-9 and TRBJ1-1; D call uncertain. The germline CDR1 and CDR2 sequences are SEHNR and FQNEAQ (reference sequence). There are 11 residues in the CDR3. The V gene lost 3 bases and the J gene lost 8 bases, with 7 bases spanning the gap. The CDR3 DNA reads as TGTGCCAGCAGCTTTGGCAGGGAAGCTTTCTTT. It is translated as CASSFGREAFF.

This clonotype has a single count. The chain joins TRBV15 to TRBJ2-7; tentatively, D is TRBD1 (5 bases). The germline V gene encodes CDR1 LNHNV and CDR2 YYDKDF (reference sequence). The CDR3 is made up of 13 amino acids. The V end lost 0 bases, the J end lost 10 bases, and 13 bases lay between the germline ends. The CDR3 coding sequence is TGTGCCACCAGCAGAGATTCGAAGGACAAACAGTACTTC. Its protein is CATSRDSKDKQYF. The variable domain in full, completed from reference TRBV15 and TRBJ2-7, reads DAMVIQNPRYQVTQFGKPVTLSCSQTLNHNVMYWYQQKSSQAPKLLFHYYDKDFNNEADTPDNFQSRRPNTSFCFLDIRSPGLGDTAMYLCATSRDSKDKQYFGPGTRLTVT.

The chain links TRBV15 to TRBJ2-1; perhaps D is TRBD1 or TRBD2 (5 bases each). Germline-derived CDR1 and CDR2 are LNHNV and YYDKDF (reference sequence). This CDR3 region has 14 residues. The ends were cut back, 5 bases at V and 7 bases at J, with 15 bases in the middle. The CDR3 nucleotides read TGTGCCACCAGCCGTGGGACCACTAGGAATGAGCAGTTCTTC. Protein: CATSRGTTRNEQFF.

This clonotype has just a few counts. This sequence joins TRBV6-1 and TRBJ1-4, with D unresolved. The CDR3 has 15 amino acids. Germline V gene sequence: CDR1 MNHNS, CDR2 SASEGT. V was trimmed by 1 base and J by 10 bases, leaving 16 bases between them. The CDR3 region has the DNA TGTGCCAGCAGTGAAGTGAAGGAGCTGCTTGGAAAACTGTTTTTT. It is translated as CASSEVKELLGKLFF.

This clonotype has a count of ten or more. The chain uses TRBV9 and TRBJ2-1; tentatively, D is TRBD2 (7 bases). Trimming stripped 3 bases from V and 1 base from J, with 23 bases between. The CDR3 loop spans 19 amino acids. Looked up from germline, CDR1 is SGDLS and CDR2 is YYNGEE. This chain's CDR3 is CASSAAIFEGGISYNEQFF. DNA for the CDR3: TGTGCCAGCAGCGCGGCTATATTTGAGGGGGGGATTTCCTACAATGAGCAGTTCTTC.

The CDR3 DNA reads as TGTGCCAGCAGCTCTACAGGGCCCCTCCAGCCCCAGCATTTT. Its translation: CASSSTGPLQPQHF. The genes are TRBV11-2 and TRBJ1-5; D is possibly TRBD1 (6 bases). With 4 bases removed from V and 7 bases from J, the gap between germline ends came to 14 bases. The CDR3 runs to 14 residues. Looked up from germline, CDR1 is SGHAT and CDR2 is FQNNGV.

This chain connects TRBV20-1 to TRBJ2-1, with unresolved D. The germline CDR1 and CDR2 sequences are DFQATT and SNEGSKA (reference sequence). V was cut by 8 bases and J by 0 bases, with 11 bases left in between. There are 13 residues in the CDR3. In DNA form, the CDR3 reads TGCAGTCTAATCCACCCCTCCTACAATGAGCAGTTCTTC. Protein: CSLIHPSYNEQFF.

This chain joins TRBV4-1 and TRBJ2-3; TRBD1 might be the D (7 bases). Germline-derived CDR1 and CDR2 are MGHRA and YSYEKL. The V end was cut by 4 bases, the J end by 4 bases, with 15 bases between. The CDR3 is 15 residues long. CDR3 amino acids: CASSLRQGGADTQYF. CDR3 DNA: TGCGCCAGCAGCCTGCGGCAGGGGGGCGCAGATACGCAGTATTTT.

This clonotype was observed a handful of times. J is TRBJ2-7 and V is TRBV27; 10 bases agree with TRBD2. The CDR3 loop spans 16 amino acids. With 6 bases clipped from V and 4 bases from J, the junction kept 12 bases outside the gene matches. Per germline, CDR1 MNHEY and CDR2 SMNVEV (reference sequence). CDR3 protein: CASSPKGLAGAYEQYF. As DNA, the CDR3 is TGTGCCAGCAGCCCAAAGGGCCTAGCGGGAGCGTACGAGCAGTACTTC.

The CDR3 coding sequence is TGTGCCAGCAGTTACTGGACAGACGAGCAGTACTTC. Residues: CASSYWTDEQYF. The genes are TRBV6-6 and TRBJ2-7, with D possibly matching TRBD1 (6 bases). In germline, CDR1 is MNHNY, CDR2 SVGAGI (reference sequence). The CDR3 loop spans 12 amino acids. Trimming removed 1 base from V and 5 bases from J, with 6 bases in between.

This clonotype showed up many times. V usage is TRBV5-1 and J usage is TRBJ2-7; the D gene is possibly TRBD1 (6 bases). Per germline, CDR1 SGHRS and CDR2 YFSETQ. V dropped 2 bases and J dropped 5 bases, with 14 bases sitting between them. The CDR3 has 14 amino acids. The CDR3 is CASSFGTTGDEQYF. In DNA form, the CDR3 reads TGCGCCAGCAGCTTTGGCACGACAGGAGACGAGCAGTACTTC.

The chain links TRBV12-3 or TRBV12-4 to TRBJ2-5, with D possibly being TRBD1 or TRBD2 (5 bases each). The CDR3 length is 17 residues. Trimming took 3 bases from V and 8 from J, leaving 25 bases between them. CDR3 nucleotides: TGTGCCAGCAGTTTCGGGGCCGTTAACCCCATGGAGCGAACCCAGTACTTC. Translated: CASSFGAVNPMERTQYF.

This sequence joins TRBV11-2 and TRBJ2-7, with D unclear. The V end was cut by 1 base, the J end by 6 bases, with 13 bases between. Per the germline V gene, CDR1 is SGHAT and CDR2 is FQNNGV. The CDR3 runs to 14 residues. CDR3 sequence reads: CASSLGIGTSEQYF. CDR3 DNA: TGTGCCAGCAGCTTAGGTATAGGAACCAGCGAGCAGTACTTC.

The rearrangement links TRBV7-6 to TRBJ2-3, with 7 bases identical to TRBD2. The CDR3 runs 15 residues. CDR1 SGHVS and CDR2 FNYEAQ come from the germline V gene. With 4 bases clipped from V and 1 base from J, the junction kept 5 bases outside the gene matches. CDR3 DNA sequence: TGTGCCAGCAGCTCCCTAGCGGCAGGCACAGATACGCAGTATTTT. It yields the protein CASSSLAAGTDTQYF.